This T cell receptor beta chain was sequenced during a study of shared clonotypes between healthy human individuals. Study-wide context: Each donor contributed plates that comprised three CD4 naive, three CD4 memory, two CD8 naive and one CD8 memory. Overall study findings and caveats: Across a few donors, naive CD4 shared around 5.4%, naive CD8 around 4%, memory CD4 roughly 2.4%, memory CD8 around 0.42%.

The CDR3 extends over 13 amino acids. V lost 5 bases, J lost 3 bases, and 3 bases stayed unmatched. Germline-derived CDR1 and CDR2 are GTSNPN and SVGIG (reference sequence). Details on this clone: Its antigen is unidentified.

Sequencing was performed with immunoSEQ multiplex PCR; in TCRdb, only in-frame clones are kept and a portion is missing. This sample carries 1.4 million or so clones, 98% of them seen once, and the ten largest clones take around 0.33%. The clonotype originates from a man younger than 45 in good health. Sequenced: naive CD4+ T cells sorted from blood. As to subset: CD45RA+ positively selected. The chain has TRBV30 and TRBJ2-1, with 8 bases fitting TRBD2. This chain's CDR3 is CAWEGTSYNEQFF. CDR3 nucleotide sequence: TGTGCCTGGGAAGGGACTAGCTACAATGAGCAGTTCTTC.